A selection of T cell receptor beta chains follows, all from one sample in a study of CD8+CD57+ T cells in acquired aplastic anemia. Via MiXCR, TCRdb re-called the reads, giving one row per CDR3 protein. This sample has just over 400,000 distinct CDR3 sequences, with 65% to 75% found just once. The specimen was sorted CD4+, CD8+, or CD8+CD57+ T cells (not recorded which) from PBMCs. The receptors were sampled from a human donor in good health, serving as a control. CDR3s include the opening cysteine and the closing phenylalanine or tryptophan. Each record gives: D gene, J gene, V gene, clone size, CDR3 protein, CDR3 DNA. The D gene is left open where the match is weak. Rows may omit the clone size; those that give it use once, few, many or a size class.

- | TRBJ1-1 | TRBV6-1 | many | CASTEVPNTEAFF | TGTGCCAGCACCGAAGTCCCAAACACTGAAGCTTTCTTT
- | TRBJ2-3 | TRBV7-8 | - | CASRLTGQDTDTQYF | TGTGCCAGCAGATTAACAGGCCAGGACACAGATACGCAGTATTTT
TRBD1 | TRBJ2-5 | TRBV5-5 | - | CASSLGYRGAQYF | TGCGCCAGCAGCTTAGGGTACAGGGGCGCCCAGTACTTC
- | TRBJ2-1 | TRBV27 | once | CASSPVREDSEQFF | TGTGCCAGTAGCCCCGTCAGGGAGGACAGTGAGCAGTTCTTC
- | TRBJ2-2 | TRBV20-1 | - | CSARWGGGGLFF | TGCAGTGCTAGGTGGGGTGGCGGGGGCCTGTTTTTT
- | TRBJ1-5 | TRBV7-3 | - | CASSLQNHAKHF | TGTGCCAGCAGCTTACAGAATCACGCCAAGCATTTT
- | TRBJ2-7 | TRBV19 | - | CVSSRYGADTQYF | TGTGTCAGCAGCCGTTATGGTGCAGATACGCAGTACTTC
- | TRBJ2-5 | TRBV18 | many | CASSPGTGETQYF | TGTGCCAGCTCACCAGGGACTGGGGAGACCCAGTACTTC
- | TRBJ2-2 | TRBV7-2 | many | CASSFSQVPRSDLFF | TGTGCCAGCAGCTTTTCACAGGTCCCCCGGTCTGATCTGTTTTTT
- | TRBJ2-3 | TRBV9 | many | CASSVDSSMEDTQYF | TGTGCCAGCAGCGTGGACTCTAGCATGGAAGATACGCAGTATTTT
- | TRBJ1-2 | TRBV20-1 | - | CSVSDPGPKMGGYTF | TGCAGTGTTTCCGATCCGGGACCCAAAATGGGGGGCTACACCTTC
TRBD1 | TRBJ2-7 | TRBV29-1 | few | CSVRDSRSYEQYF | TGCAGCGTCAGGGACAGCCGCTCCTACGAGCAGTACTTC
- | TRBJ1-5 | TRBV20-1 | - | CSARTLQGPNQPQHF | TGCAGTGCTCGAACCCTACAGGGTCCCAATCAGCCCCAGCATTTT
TRBD1 | TRBJ1-6 | TRBV10-3 | few | CAISDTATGNSPLHF | TGTGCCATCAGTGACACTGCGACAGGGAATTCACCCCTCCACTTT
TRBD2 | TRBJ2-4 | TRBV7-3 | once | CASSFFGGDIQYF | TGTGCCAGCAGCTTCTTTGGGGGGGACATTCAGTACTTC
TRBD1 | TRBJ2-7 | TRBV20-1 | - | CSARAPDRRYEQYF | TGCAGTGCTAGGGCCCCGGACAGGCGATACGAGCAGTACTTC
- | TRBJ2-7 | TRBV10-3 | - | CAIQKRVGHEQYF | TGTGCCATCCAAAAAAGGGTAGGCCACGAGCAGTACTTC
- | TRBJ2-7 | TRBV7-9 | - | CASSLGTRWAYEYF | TGTGCCAGCAGCTTAGGCACTCGATGGGCCTACGAGTACTTC
- | TRBJ2-7 | TRBV7-2 | - | CATSNHPYEQYF | TGTGCCACCAGCAACCACCCCTACGAGCAGTACTTC
- | TRBJ2-7 | TRBV19 | - | CASSMFGTAVYEQYF | TGTGCCAGTAGTATGTTCGGGACGGCGGTCTACGAGCAGTACTTC
TRBD1 | TRBJ1-2 | TRBV5-8 | many | CASSLQGAYGYTF | TGTGCCAGCAGCTTGCAGGGGGCCTATGGCTACACCTTC
- | TRBJ2-3 | TRBV5-1 | - | CASTDSNAEYDTQYF | TGCGCCAGCACGGATTCCAACGCGGAGTATGATACGCAGTATTTT
- | TRBJ1-5 | TRBV7-2 | - | CASVLEGNEQQHF | TGTGCCAGCGTCCTCGAGGGCAATGAGCAGCAGCATTTT
- | TRBJ2-7 | TRBV2 | few | CASSQTPGLPHEQYF | TGTGCCAGCAGTCAAACCCCGGGACTGCCCCACGAACAGTACTTC
- | TRBJ2-7 | TRBV7-9 | once | CASSFMGYEQYF | TGTGCCAGCAGTTTCATGGGGTATGAGCAGTACTTC
- | TRBJ1-1 | TRBV6-5 | - | CASAEPTTNTEAFF | TGTGCCAGCGCGGAACCCACTACGAACACTGAAGCTTTCTTT
- | TRBJ2-7 | TRBV5-1 | - | CASSLVARQSYEQYF | TGCGCCAGCAGCTTGGTCGCGCGCCAGTCCTACGAGCAGTACTTC
- | TRBJ1-1 | TRBV10-1 | - | CASSESKGLEAFF | TGCGCCAGCAGTGAGTCGAAAGGCCTTGAAGCTTTCTTT
- | TRBJ1-3 | TRBV12-3/TRBV12-4 | - | CAGSYLGRGGNTIYF | TGTGCCGGCAGTTACCTCGGCAGAGGCGGAAACACCATATATTTT
- | TRBJ1-1 | TRBV18 | many | CASSPTQGGTEAFF | TGTGCCAGCTCACCAACACAGGGAGGCACTGAAGCTTTCTTT
- | TRBJ2-7 | TRBV7-2 | - | CASSYSGTDTQYFEQYF | -
TRBD1 | TRBJ2-7 | TRBV24-1 | - | CATSRRGGAQQYF | TGTGCCACCAGCCGGAGAGGGGGCGCCCAGCAGTACTTC
- | TRBJ2-2 | TRBV7-3 | many | CASSPSGGSNTGELFF | TGTGCCAGCAGCCCGAGCGGAGGGTCGAACACCGGGGAGCTGTTTTTT
TRBD2 | TRBJ2-6 | TRBV11-2 | once | CASSPGRSNGAGANVLTF | TGTGCCAGCAGCCCCGGGAGGTCGAATGGGGCTGGGGCCAACGTCCTGACTTTC
TRBD1 | TRBJ2-7 | TRBV29-1 | few | CSVEAEHHDRAFYEQYF | TGCAGCGTTGAAGCCGAACACCATGACAGGGCTTTCTACGAGCAGTACTTC
- | TRBJ2-3 | TRBV7-8 | once | CASSLPTRGGVAPYF | TGTGCCAGCAGCCTGCCAACGAGGGGCGGGGTTGCGCCCTATTTT
- | TRBJ2-7 | TRBV7-8 | - | CASSLGRPYEQYF | TGTGCCAGCAGCTTGGGACGGCCCTACGAGCAGTACTTC
- | TRBJ1-1 | TRBV4-2 | once | CASSVPRAGNTEAFF | TGTGCCAGCAGCGTACCCCGGGCAGGGAACACTGAAGCCTTCTTT
- | TRBJ2-3 | TRBV20-1 | - | CSARGLWASWDTQYF | TGCAGTGCTAGAGGGCTCTGGGCTAGTTGGGATACGCAGTATTTT
- | TRBJ1-6 | TRBV7-9 | - | CASSTREGDNSHLHF | TGTGCCAGCAGTACCCGGGAGGGCGACAACTCACACCTCCACTTT
TRBD1 | TRBJ1-1 | TRBV11-2 | - | CASRPIIHDRVEGEAFF | TGTGCCAGCAGACCAATCATTCATGACAGGGTAGAGGGTGAAGCTTTCTTT
TRBD1 | TRBJ1-6 | TRBV6-1 | many | CASRGETGLGGVRSPLHF | TGTGCCAGCAGAGGCGAGACCGGTCTAGGGGGCGTAAGGTCACCCCTCCACTTT
TRBD1 | TRBJ1-2 | TRBV11-1 | - | CASSFGDRGPGRYGYTF | TGTGCCAGCAGCTTCGGGGACAGGGGGCCGGGGCGGTATGGCTACACCTTC
TRBD2 | TRBJ2-7 | TRBV5-5 | - | CASSQADRLAVTYEQYF | TGTGCCAGCAGCCAAGCTGACAGACTAGCGGTAACCTACGAGCAGTACTTC
- | TRBJ2-7 | TRBV10-2 | - | CASSGFGVGQYF | TGCGCCAGCTCAGGGTTCGGGGTAGGGCAGTACTTC
- | TRBJ1-4 | TRBV20-1 | - | CSARGVGKVFF | TGCAGTGCTAGGGGGGTAGGGAAAGTGTTTTTT
TRBD1 | TRBJ2-7 | TRBV10-3 | few | CASSFGQGVYEQYF | TGTGCCAGCAGTTTCGGACAGGGGGTCTACGAGCAGTACTTC
- | TRBJ2-5 | TRBV20-1 | - | CSAYGQTYEPQYF | TGCAGTGCTTACGGACAGACCTACGAGCCCCAGTACTTC
TRBD2 | TRBJ2-3 | TRBV12-3/TRBV12-4 | - | CASRLRTSGGTDTQYF | TGTGCCAGCAGGCTACGGACTAGCGGGGGCACAGATACGCAGTATTTT
- | TRBJ2-7 | TRBV9 | - | CASSRAGDYQPQHF | TGTGCCAGCAGTCGGGCAGGGGACTACCAGCCCCAGCACTTC
- | TRBJ2-1 | TRBV11-2 | - | CASSPNTAHHNEQFF | TGTGCTAGCAGCCCTAACACCGCTCATCACAATGAGCAGTTCTTC
- | TRBJ1-5 | TRBV11-2 | - | CASSLEWGQPQHF | TGTGCCAGCAGCTTGGAGTGGGGGCAGCCCCAGCATTTT
TRBD1 | TRBJ2-7 | TRBV2 | - | CASSEVGTGYEQYF | TGTGCCAGCAGTGAAGTCGGGACAGGTTACGAGCAGTACTTC